This is a list of T cell receptor beta chains from one sample in a study of a mutant IDH1 vaccine in newly diagnosed glioma. Only in-frame clones appear in the TCRdb table, and some are missing; sequencing was by immunoSEQ multiplex PCR. The sample consists of around 78,000 clones, roughly 90% of them appearing once. Their specific antigens are unknown. Sequencing was performed on PBMCs, taken from a glioma patient whose treatment included an IDH1 peptide vaccine. The receptors were gathered from a woman aged 45 to 65 with glioma. Both conserved end residues are part of each CDR3. The D gene is left open where the match is weak. Size values are once, few and many counts, or a class for expanded clones, and some rows have none.

v_gene: TRBV28
d_gene: TRBD1
j_gene: TRBJ1-4
len: 14
abundance: .
CDR3nt: TGTGCCAGCAGTAAACAGGGGATTGGTGAAAAACTGTTTTTT
CDR3aa: CASSKQGIGEKLFF

v_gene: TRBV28
d_gene: .
j_gene: TRBJ2-5
len: 14
abundance: .
CDR3nt: TGTGCCAGCAGGGGTGGGACACTGGGGAAGACCCAGTACTTC
CDR3aa: CASRGGTLGKTQYF

v_gene: TRBV9
d_gene: TRBD2
j_gene: TRBJ2-1
len: 16
abundance: .
CDR3nt: TGTGCCAGCAGCGGAAGAACTAGCGGGAGATATAATGAGCAGTTCTTC
CDR3aa: CASSGRTSGRYNEQFF

v_gene: TRBV19
d_gene: .
j_gene: TRBJ2-7
len: 13
abundance: .
CDR3nt: TGTGCCAGTAGTATGGTGATAGCGAGCGAGCAGTACTTC
CDR3aa: CASSMVIASEQYF

v_gene: TRBV4-1
d_gene: .
j_gene: TRBJ2-1
len: 15
abundance: once
CDR3nt: TGCGCCAGCAGCCAAGGCGCGCGGAACTACAATGAGCAGTTCTTC
CDR3aa: CASSQGARNYNEQFF

v_gene: TRBV6-1
d_gene: TRBD1
j_gene: TRBJ1-5
len: 14
abundance: .
CDR3nt: TGTGCCAGCAGTGAACGAGGGGGCGGTCAGCCCCAGCATTTT
CDR3aa: CASSERGGGQPQHF

v_gene: TRBV28
d_gene: .
j_gene: TRBJ2-2
len: 13
abundance: .
CDR3nt: TGTGCCAGCAGTTTATTTCGGACCGGGGAGCTGTTTTTT
CDR3aa: CASSLFRTGELFF

v_gene: TRBV18
d_gene: .
j_gene: TRBJ2-1
len: 16
abundance: .
CDR3nt: TGTGCCAGCTCACCACCTGGTAGCACCAGAGGAGGTGAGCAGTTCTTC
CDR3aa: CASSPPGSTRGGEQFF

v_gene: TRBV19
d_gene: TRBD1
j_gene: TRBJ1-2
len: 12
abundance: .
CDR3nt: TGTGTCAGTTTGCGACAGGGAGGTGGCTACACCTTC
CDR3aa: CVSLRQGGGYTF

v_gene: TRBV7-2
d_gene: .
j_gene: TRBJ1-2
len: 15
abundance: .
CDR3nt: TGTGCCAGCAGCCCCGGACTCAACCCTAACTATGGCTACACCTTC
CDR3aa: CASSPGLNPNYGYTF

v_gene: TRBV30
d_gene: .
j_gene: TRBJ1-1
len: 14
abundance: once
CDR3nt: TGTGCCTGGAGTCGGCTCCCCGAGGGGACTGAAGCTTTCTTT
CDR3aa: CAWSRLPEGTEAFF

v_gene: TRBV6-5
d_gene: .
j_gene: TRBJ2-7
len: 15
abundance: .
CDR3nt: TGTGCCAGCTCGGACGGGTCGCGGGCTTCCTACGAGCAGTACTTC
CDR3aa: CASSDGSRASYEQYF

v_gene: TRBV9
d_gene: .
j_gene: TRBJ1-1
len: 14
abundance: .
CDR3nt: TGTGCCAGCAGCGTATTTGAGGCCGACACTGAAGCTTTCTTT
CDR3aa: CASSVFEADTEAFF

v_gene: TRBV27
d_gene: .
j_gene: TRBJ1-1
len: 14
abundance: .
CDR3nt: TGTGCCAGCAGTCCCCGATGGGGTCGGTCCGAAGCTTTCTTT
CDR3aa: CASSPRWGRSEAFF

v_gene: TRBV7-6
d_gene: TRBD2
j_gene: TRBJ2-7
len: 16
abundance: .
CDR3nt: TGTGCCAGCAGCTTAGGGGGGGGAGGGACCAGGCGCGAGCAGTACTTC
CDR3aa: CASSLGGGGTRREQYF

v_gene: TRBV7-2
d_gene: .
j_gene: TRBJ2-7
len: 14
abundance: few
CDR3nt: TGTGCCAGCAGCTTAGGGGGAAGGGTCGACGAGCAGTACTTC
CDR3aa: CASSLGGRVDEQYF

v_gene: TRBV28
d_gene: .
j_gene: TRBJ1-1
len: 14
abundance: .
CDR3nt: TGTGCCAGCAGTGGGTTTACCATGAACACTGAAGCTTTCTTT
CDR3aa: CASSGFTMNTEAFF

v_gene: TRBV18
d_gene: .
j_gene: TRBJ1-1
len: 14
abundance: .
CDR3nt: TGTGCCAGCTCATGGGAGGGCCTGAACACTGAAGCTTTCTTT
CDR3aa: CASSWEGLNTEAFF

v_gene: TRBV10-3
d_gene: TRBD1
j_gene: TRBJ1-6
len: 15
abundance: .
CDR3nt: TGTGCCATCAGTGAGTCGTGGACAGGGAACTCACCCCTCCACTTT
CDR3aa: CAISESWTGNSPLHF

v_gene: TRBV4-1
d_gene: TRBD2
j_gene: TRBJ2-1
len: 16
abundance: .
CDR3nt: TGCGCCAGCAGCCAGATTAGCGGGACCGTCTACAATGAGCAGTTCTTC
CDR3aa: CASSQISGTVYNEQFF

v_gene: TRBV18
d_gene: TRBD1
j_gene: TRBJ2-4
len: 16
abundance: .
CDR3nt: TGTGCCAGCTCCGGAGACAGGGATTGGGGCAAAAACATTCAGTACTTC
CDR3aa: CASSGDRDWGKNIQYF

v_gene: TRBV5-1
d_gene: TRBD2
j_gene: TRBJ2-7
len: 17
abundance: .
CDR3nt: TGCGCCAGCAGCAAGGATAGACTAGCGCGAACCCGTTACGAGCAGTACTTC
CDR3aa: CASSKDRLARTRYEQYF

v_gene: TRBV5-4
d_gene: .
j_gene: TRBJ2-5
len: 13
abundance: .
CDR3nt: TGTGCCAGCAGCTTGTCCCAGACCGAGACCCAGTACTTC
CDR3aa: CASSLSQTETQYF

v_gene: TRBV27
d_gene: .
j_gene: TRBJ2-7
len: 12
abundance: .
CDR3nt: TGTGCCAGCAGTTCCCAGAGTTACGAGCAGTACTTC
CDR3aa: CASSSQSYEQYF

v_gene: TRBV10-3
d_gene: .
j_gene: TRBJ1-1
len: 17
abundance: .
CDR3nt: TGTGCCATCAGTGAGTGGGCCAGGGGCAGGGAGGGTACTGAAGCTTTCTTT
CDR3aa: CAISEWARGREGTEAFF

v_gene: TRBV28
d_gene: .
j_gene: TRBJ2-7
len: 14
abundance: .
CDR3nt: TGTGCCAGCAGTTTTGGCAGGATTACCTACGAGCAGTACTTC
CDR3aa: CASSFGRITYEQYF

v_gene: TRBV19
d_gene: TRBD1
j_gene: TRBJ1-4
len: 15
abundance: .
CDR3nt: TGTGCCAGTAGGCCTCAGGGGGCACATAATGAAAAACTGTTTTTT
CDR3aa: CASRPQGAHNEKLFF

v_gene: TRBV4-1
d_gene: .
j_gene: TRBJ2-7
len: 13
abundance: .
CDR3nt: TGCGCCAGCAGCCCCGGGGCGCCCTACGAGCAGTACTTC
CDR3aa: CASSPGAPYEQYF

v_gene: TRBV28
d_gene: .
j_gene: TRBJ2-1
len: 15
abundance: once
CDR3nt: TGTGCCAGCAGTTTAGCTCCTAGAGCCTACAATGAGCAGTTCTTC
CDR3aa: CASSLAPRAYNEQFF

v_gene: TRBV7-6
d_gene: .
j_gene: TRBJ2-3
len: 16
abundance: .
CDR3nt: TGTGCCAGCAGCTTAGGTTTGGACCGGGGCACAGATACGCAGTATTTT
CDR3aa: CASSLGLDRGTDTQYF

v_gene: TRBV4-1
d_gene: TRBD2
j_gene: TRBJ2-7
len: 18
abundance: .
CDR3nt: TGCGCCAGCAGCCATGACTATCTAAGGCTAGCGGTCCCCTACGAGCAGTACTTC
CDR3aa: CASSHDYLRLAVPYEQYF

v_gene: TRBV5-1
d_gene: TRBD1
j_gene: TRBJ2-7
len: 16
abundance: .
CDR3nt: TGCGCCAGCAGCCAGACAGGGGTCGGGATGGGGTACGAGCAGTACTTC
CDR3aa: CASSQTGVGMGYEQYF

v_gene: TRBV7-3
d_gene: .
j_gene: TRBJ2-1
len: 13
abundance: .
CDR3nt: TGTGCCAGCAGCATGACAGCAAACAATGAGCAGTTCTTC
CDR3aa: CASSMTANNEQFF

v_gene: TRBV7-9
d_gene: .
j_gene: TRBJ2-7
len: 14
abundance: .
CDR3nt: TGTGCCAGCAGCTTTACCGATGGCTCCTACGAGCAGTACTTC
CDR3aa: CASSFTDGSYEQYF

v_gene: TRBV19
d_gene: .
j_gene: TRBJ2-7
len: 13
abundance: once
CDR3nt: TGTGCCAGTACCCCCTGGCGGGGTGGCGAGCAGTACTTC
CDR3aa: CASTPWRGGEQYF

v_gene: TRBV7-9
d_gene: .
j_gene: TRBJ2-5
len: 15
abundance: .
CDR3nt: TGTGCCAGCAGCTTAGCGCCCCGGGCCCAGGAGACCCAGTACTTC
CDR3aa: CASSLAPRAQETQYF

v_gene: TRBV9
d_gene: .
j_gene: TRBJ2-7
len: 15
abundance: .
CDR3nt: TGTGCCAGCAGCGTAGGTTTCGCAGGGCAGGGCGAGCAGTACTTC
CDR3aa: CASSVGFAGQGEQYF

v_gene: TRBV5-6
d_gene: TRBD2
j_gene: TRBJ2-7
len: 13
abundance: .
CDR3nt: TGTGCCAGCAGCTTGGAATCTCTAGCGGGTCTTATCTTC
CDR3aa: CASSLESLAGLIF

v_gene: TRBV18
d_gene: .
j_gene: TRBJ1-2
len: 14
abundance: .
CDR3nt: TGTGCCAGCTCACCAGGACTGCTGATATATGGCTACACCTTC
CDR3aa: CASSPGLLIYGYTF

v_gene: TRBV27
d_gene: .
j_gene: TRBJ2-1
len: 15
abundance: once
CDR3nt: TGTGCCAGCAGTTTATCGCCGGGCAGGGGCAATGAGCAGTTCTTC
CDR3aa: CASSLSPGRGNEQFF

v_gene: TRBV6-1
d_gene: TRBD1
j_gene: TRBJ1-2
len: 15
abundance: .
CDR3nt: TGTGCCAGCAGGGGACAGGGGGCTAGTAACTATGGCTACACCTTC
CDR3aa: CASRGQGASNYGYTF

v_gene: TRBV7-9
d_gene: .
j_gene: TRBJ2-5
len: 14
abundance: .
CDR3nt: TGTGCCAGCAGCTTATTCGGGGGGCGAGAGACCCAGTACTTC
CDR3aa: CASSLFGGRETQYF

v_gene: TRBV19
d_gene: .
j_gene: TRBJ2-6
len: 15
abundance: once
CDR3nt: TGTGCCAGTAGTACCCGGAGCTCTGGGGCCAACGTCCTGACTTTC
CDR3aa: CASSTRSSGANVLTF

v_gene: TRBV2
d_gene: .
j_gene: TRBJ1-2
len: 13
abundance: .
CDR3nt: TGTGCCAGCAGTGAAACGGCTAACTATGGCTACACCTTC
CDR3aa: CASSETANYGYTF

v_gene: TRBV29-1
d_gene: .
j_gene: TRBJ2-1
len: 14
abundance: .
CDR3nt: TGCAGCGTTGAGATTTGGGAAGGCTACAATGAGCAGTTCTTC
CDR3aa: CSVEIWEGYNEQFF